This T cell receptor (beta chain) was recorded in a study of spatial heterogeneity in lung cancer. The wider study: The donors, approximately 66 patients with untreated early-stage non-small cell lung cancer, provided the samples. PBMC samples from follow-up, when available, were sequenced at a median of roughly two years post-resection.

TCRdb passed the 5' RACE reads through MiXCR, listing each CDR3 protein once. This sample carries 85,000 to 100,000 distinct CDR3 sequences, roughly a fifth of them seen once, and the ten largest clones take just over 20%. General study results and limits: In blood, ubiquitous expanded tumor TCRs appeared more at resection than follow-up.

This clonotype was detected ten times or more. Its antigen remains unknown. Trimming shortened V by 2 bases and J by 1 base, and 10 bases separated the two germline ends. This CDR3 region has 15 residues. Germline values: CDR1 SEHNR, CDR2 FQNEAQ (reference sequence). Stated time point: blood at routine non-recurrence follow-up after resection. Sequencing covered unsorted whole RNA taken from tumor, nontumor lung or frozen PBMC. The clonotype comes from a male donor with early-stage non-small cell lung cancer. Source: PBMCs, taken at follow-up. The J gene is TRBJ2-3, the V gene TRBV7-9; TRBD2 is a possible D gene (6 bases). The CDR3 sequence is CASSLKSGGTDTQYF. In nucleotides, the CDR3 is TGTGCCAGCAGCTTAAAGTCGGGGGGCACAGATACGCAGTATTTT.